This TCR beta chain appears in the sequencing data of a study of cytomegalovirus exposure and HLA in healthy donors. V lost 0 bases to trimming and J lost 10 bases; unmatched junction nucleotides: 6. This CDR3 contains 15 residues. Germline V gene lookup returns CDR1 LNHNV and CDR2 YYDKDF (reference sequence). Here immunoSEQ multiplex PCR was the method, and the copy in TCRdb shows in-frame clones only, minus some. The sample has roughly 100,000 clones, 88% seen once. Whole-study results and caveats: The authors enumerated over 150 TCR beta chains as linked to cytomegalovirus.

As concerns this clone: Its specificity is not known.

This chain uses TRBV15 with TRBJ1-6; TRBD1 matches at 7 bases. The sequence was obtained from a woman between 18 and 29 years old in good health and CMV-seropositive. Specimen: PBMCs. The CDR3 region is CATSRDGRGDSPLHF. The CDR3 DNA reads as TGTGCCACCAGCAGAGATGGCAGGGGGGACTCACCCCTCCACTTT.